The text below deals with one T cell receptor (beta chain). This sample stems from a study of blood T cell repertoires in COVID-19. The CDR3 has 16 residues. Trimming pared 4 bases from V and 5 bases from J, leaving 17 bases between. The germline V gene has CDR1 MDHEN and CDR2 SYDVKM. Repertoires were generated with immunoSEQ multiplex PCR, while TCRdb's copy carries only in-frame clones and drops some. The sample lists more than 200,000 clones, more than 65% occurring once. Sequencing was performed on peripheral blood. This chain uses TRBV28 with TRBJ1-4; D might be TRBD1 (6 bases). This clonotype originated in a woman of 80 years or more with acute or convalescent COVID-19. CDR3 bases: TGTGCCAGCAGTTCAACATCGGGCGGACAGAATGAAAAACTGTTTTTT. Translating gives CASSSTSGGQNEKLFF.